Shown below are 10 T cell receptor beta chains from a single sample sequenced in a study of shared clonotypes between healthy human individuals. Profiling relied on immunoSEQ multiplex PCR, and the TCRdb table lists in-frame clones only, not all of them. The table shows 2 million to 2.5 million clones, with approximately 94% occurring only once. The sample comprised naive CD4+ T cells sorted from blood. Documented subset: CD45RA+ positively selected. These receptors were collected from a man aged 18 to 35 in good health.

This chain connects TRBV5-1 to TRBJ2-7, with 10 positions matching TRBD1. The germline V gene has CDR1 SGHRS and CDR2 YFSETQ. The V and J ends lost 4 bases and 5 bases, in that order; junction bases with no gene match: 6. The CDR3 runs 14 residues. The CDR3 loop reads CASSPGTGEDEQYF. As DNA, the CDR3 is TGCGCCAGCAGCCCCGGGACAGGGGAGGACGAGCAGTACTTC.

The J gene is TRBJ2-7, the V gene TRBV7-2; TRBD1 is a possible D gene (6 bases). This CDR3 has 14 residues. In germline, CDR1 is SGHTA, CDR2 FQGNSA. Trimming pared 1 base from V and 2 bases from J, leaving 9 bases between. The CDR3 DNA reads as TGTGCCAGCAGCTTAGTTCGACAGGCCTACGAGCAGTACTTC. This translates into CASSLVRQAYEQYF.

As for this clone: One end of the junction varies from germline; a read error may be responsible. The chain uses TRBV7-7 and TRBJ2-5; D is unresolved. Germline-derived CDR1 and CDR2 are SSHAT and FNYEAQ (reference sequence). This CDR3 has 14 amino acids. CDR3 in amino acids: CASSLNRAGETQYF. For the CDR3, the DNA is TGTGCTAGCAGCTTAAATAGGGCCGGGGAGACCCAGTACTTC.

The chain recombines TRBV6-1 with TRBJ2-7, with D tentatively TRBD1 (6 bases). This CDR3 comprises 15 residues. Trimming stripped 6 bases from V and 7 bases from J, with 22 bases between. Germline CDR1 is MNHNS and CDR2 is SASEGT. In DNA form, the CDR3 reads TGTGCCAGCAGCCGGGACACCTCCCTACGAGGGGAGCAGTACTTC. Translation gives CASSRDTSLRGEQYF.

The CDR3 here is CASSARAYEQYF. Here the CDR3 DNA reads TGTGCCAGCAGCGCCAGGGCCTACGAGCAGTACTTC. The chain employs TRBV13 and TRBJ2-7, with a weak D call TRBD1 (5 bases). The CDR3 spans 12 residues. V lost 5 bases, J lost 2 bases, and 7 bases lay in between. Germline CDR1 and CDR2: PRHDT and FYEKMQ (reference sequence).

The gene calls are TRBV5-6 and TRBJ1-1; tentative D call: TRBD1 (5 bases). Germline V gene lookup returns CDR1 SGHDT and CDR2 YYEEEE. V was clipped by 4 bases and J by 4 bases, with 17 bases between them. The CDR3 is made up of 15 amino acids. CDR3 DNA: TGTGCCAGCAGCAGTGGACACCTCCTCCCCACTGAAGCTTTCTTT. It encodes CASSSGHLLPTEAFF.

The CDR3 DNA follows: TGTGCCAGCAGCTTAGGGGAGACTAGCGGGGGGACTTTGGAGACCCAGTACTTC. It is translated as CASSLGETSGGTLETQYF. V gene TRBV7-9 combines with J gene TRBJ2-5; 13 bases map to TRBD2. Germline V gene lookup returns CDR1 SEHNR and CDR2 FQNEAQ (reference sequence). The V gene end was trimmed by 1 base and the J gene end by 5 bases; junction bases not matched to a gene: 10. This CDR3 is 18 amino acids long. The full variable domain, its missing parts supplied by reference TRBV7-9 and TRBJ2-5, is DTGVSQNPRHKITKRGQNVTFRCDPISEHNRLYWYRQTLGQGPEFLTYFQNEAQLEKSRLLSDRFSAERPKGSFSTLEIQRTEQGDSAMYLCASSLGETSGGTLETQYFGPGTRLLVL.

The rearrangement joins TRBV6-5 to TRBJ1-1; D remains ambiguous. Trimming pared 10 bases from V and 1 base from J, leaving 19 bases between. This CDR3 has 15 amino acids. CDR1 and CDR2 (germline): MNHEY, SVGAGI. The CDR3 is CAIRGFSRGNTEAFF. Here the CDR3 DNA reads TGTGCCATCCGGGGTTTCAGTCGGGGGAACACTGAAGCTTTCTTT.

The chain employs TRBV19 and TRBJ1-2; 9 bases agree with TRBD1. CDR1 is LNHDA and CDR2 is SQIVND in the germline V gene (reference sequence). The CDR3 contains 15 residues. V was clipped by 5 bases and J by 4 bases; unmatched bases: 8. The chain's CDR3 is CASSSPGQGRYGYTF. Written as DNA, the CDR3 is TGTGCCAGTAGTTCACCGGGACAGGGACGCTATGGCTACACCTTC. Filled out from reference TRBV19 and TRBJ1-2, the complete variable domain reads DGGITQSPKYLFRKEGQNVTLSCEQNLNHDAMYWYRQDPGQGLRLIYYSQIVNDFQKGDIAEGYSVSREKKESFPLTVTSAQKNPTAFYLCASSSPGQGRYGYTFGSGTRLTVV.

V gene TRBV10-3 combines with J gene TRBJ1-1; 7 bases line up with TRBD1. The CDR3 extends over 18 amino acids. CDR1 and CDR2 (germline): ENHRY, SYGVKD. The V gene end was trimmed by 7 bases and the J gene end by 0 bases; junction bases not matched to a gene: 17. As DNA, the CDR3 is TGTGCCATCAAAAGGGGCGGAGACAGGGTATTCGTGAACACTGAAGCTTTCTTT. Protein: CAIKRGGDRVFVNTEAFF.